This TCR beta chain was profiled in a study of post-analysis software for immune sequencing data. Study findings and constraints: Patients used about five TRBV segments, including TRBV5-6, TRBV5-1 and TRBV20-1, more often than controls.

Unique-molecular-identifier-tagged TCR beta cDNA libraries were used. MiXCR, applied by TCRdb to the PCR reads, yields one record per CDR3 protein. This table has 750,000 to 950,000 distinct CDR3 sequences, under 60% appearing once. This clonotype was counted a single time. The antigen remains undetermined. A junction boundary mismatches the germline segment, possibly from a read error. The CDR3 spans 17 residues. Germline loops: CDR1 SSHAT, CDR2 FNYEAQ (reference sequence). Sequenced: blood. This chain links TRBV7-7 with TRBJ2-2, with TRBD1 matching over 9 bases. This sequence originates from a girl between 5 and 17 years old with multiple sclerosis. Here the CDR3 reads CASSLGPDRGVGGELFF. In DNA, the CDR3 is TGTGCTAGCAGCTTGGGCCCGGACAGGGGCGTCGGCGGGGAGCTGTTTTTT.